This T cell receptor beta chain was captured in a study of beta chain features in type 1 diabetes. This CDR3 has 14 amino acids. CDR1 LGHNA and CDR2 YNFKEQ come from the germline V gene. Isolated RNA was reverse transcribed in full, so expressed TCRB transcripts were sequenced. The data were produced by immunoSEQ multiplex PCR, yet TCRdb's version contains in-frame clones alone and is incomplete. This sample yields hundreds of thousands of clones, of which 7.5% to 9% are seen a single time; approximately 0.44% belongs to the top ten. This clone was counted only a few times. Relative to the germline gene, one junction end is altered; a read error may explain this.

This receptor was identified in a woman aged 18-29 years in good health. Material for sequencing was central memory CD4+ T cells from blood. The rearrangement uses TRBV4-2 and TRBJ2-7; 9 nucleotides line up with TRBD2. CDR3: CASSQGVLAGAGDF. The CDR3 nucleotides read TGTGCCAGCAGCCAAGGCGTGTTAGCGGGAGCCGGGGACTTC.